Below, 10 T cell receptor beta chains from the same sample are listed, as sequenced in a study of patients and donors after allogeneic stem cell transplantation. TCRdb re-called the RT-PCR reads through MiXCR, storing one row per CDR3 protein. This sample yields some 87,000 distinct CDR3 sequences, of which roughly 50% are seen a single time; approximately 66% belongs to the top ten. The specimen sequenced was blood, either unsorted or a sorted T cell fraction (not recorded which). The receptor source for this set is a human donor who was either an allogeneic HSCT recipient or a stem cell or donor lymphocyte infusion donor (not recorded which). It is not recorded whose cells these are; they may come from a transplant donor.

This clonotype was counted a single time. The chain combines TRBV5-1 with TRBJ1-2; D may be TRBD1 (5 bases). The CDR3 has 14 residues. V shed 5 bases and J shed 4 bases, with 15 bases lying between them. CDR1 and CDR2 from the germline V gene are SGHRS and YFSETQ. This CDR3 reads CASRVFERGYGYTF. The CDR3 DNA follows: TGCGCCAGCAGGGTGTTCGAGAGGGGCTATGGCTACACCTTC.

This clonotype was detected only a few times. The chain combines TRBV7-3 with TRBJ1-1, with 7 bases lining up with TRBD1. The junction had 0 bases not matched to a gene; V was cut back by 2 bases and J by 0 bases. Germline CDR1 SGHTA, CDR2 FQGTGA. The CDR3 has 14 amino acids. CDR3 nucleotide sequence: TGTGCCAGCAGCTTAGACAGGGTGAACACTGAAGCTTTCTTT. It translates to CASSLDRVNTEAFF.

This clonotype is a singleton in its sample. J is TRBJ1-5 and V is TRBV4-3; 8 nucleotides agree with TRBD1. Per germline, CDR1 LGHNA and CDR2 YSLEER. CDR3 length: 17 residues. Trimming cost V 1 base and J 2 bases; bases outside gene matches: 7. In DNA form, the CDR3 reads TGCGCCAGCAGCCAAGCTCGGCAGGGACAGGGCAATCAGCCCCAGCATTTT. Residues: CASSQARQGQGNQPQHF.

This rearrangement joins TRBV12-3 or TRBV12-4 to TRBJ1-6, with D possibly matching TRBD1 (6 bases). CDR3 length equals 15 residues. Trimming took off 2 bases at V and 4 bases at J, with 9 bases between the two ends. CDR3 sequence: CASSLLGQYNSPLHF. The CDR3, as DNA: TGTGCCAGCAGTTTACTTGGACAGTATAATTCACCCCTCCACTTT.

This sequence joins TRBV7-2 and TRBJ1-2; 7 bases are a match to TRBD1. The CDR3 sequence is 15 residues long. Germline V lookup: CDR1 SGHTA, CDR2 FQGNSA. With V trimmed by 5 bases and J by 7 bases, 13 bases remained unmatched. The CDR3 DNA is TGTGCCAGCAGCCCACCCCTGAGGCAGGGGGTTGGCTACACCTTC. Translation gives CASSPPLRQGVGYTF.

This clonotype was seen more than once but under ten times. V and J are TRBV7-3 and TRBJ1-1; D not resolved. CDR3 length equals 14 residues. In germline, CDR1 is SGHTA, CDR2 FQGTGA. Trimming left V 0 bases short and J 7 bases short, with 12 bases between. The CDR3 sequence: CASSLTNDAFEAFF. CDR3 DNA sequence: TGTGCCAGCAGCTTAACCAACGACGCCTTTGAAGCTTTCTTT. The full variable domain, completed using reference TRBV7-3 and TRBJ1-1, is GAGVSQTPSNKVTEKGKYVELRCDPISGHTALYWYRQSLGQGPEFLIYFQGTGAADDSGLPNDRFFAVRPEGSVSTLKIQRTERGDSAVYLCASSLTNDAFEAFFGQGTRLTVV.

This clonotype turned up a few times. The V gene is TRBV21-1, the J gene TRBJ1-2; the D call in the table, TRBD1, was not verified against the DNA. TRBV21-1 is tagged as a pseudogene. This CDR3 region has 14 residues. The CDR3, as DNA: TGTGCCAGCAGCCGACTGGGGGGTAACTATGGCTACACCTTC. Translating gives CASSRLGGNYGYTF.

The chain links TRBV12-3 or TRBV12-4 to TRBJ2-5, with D hard to call. This CDR3 region has 16 residues. The V end was cut by 4 bases, the J end by 5 bases, with 20 bases between. This CDR3 reads CASSSLGNSNWETQYF. The DNA of the CDR3 is TGTGCCAGCAGTTCCCTTGGGAACTCAAACTGGGAGACCCAGTACTTC.

V is TRBV3-1 and J is TRBJ1-6; D gene unclear. Germline V lookup: CDR1 LGHDT, CDR2 YNNKEL (reference sequence). The CDR3 is 12 residues long. V was clipped by 2 bases and J by 13 bases, with 9 bases between them. CDR3 residues: CASSQSDLPLHF. CDR3 in DNA: TGTGCCAGCAGCCAATCTGACCTCCCCCTCCACTTT.

The sample holds one count of this clonotype. The chain links TRBV6-5 to TRBJ2-2; 10 nucleotides line up with TRBD1. V lost 5 bases and J lost 3; bases outside the gene matches: 6. The germline CDR1 and CDR2 sequences are MNHEY and SVGAGI. CDR3 length equals 16 residues. The DNA for the CDR3 is TGTGCCAGCAGTCCACTCGGGACAGGGGACACCGGGGAGCTGTTTTTT. The encoded protein is CASSPLGTGDTGELFF.